The 17 T cell receptor beta chains presented below share a single source sample, sequenced in a study of cytomegalovirus exposure and HLA in healthy donors. The PCR made use of 60 Vbeta and 13 Jbeta primers. Produced via immunoSEQ multiplex PCR; TCRdb's table is partial and in-frame only. The table records roughly 110,000 clones, around 67% of them present only once. What was sequenced was PBMCs. These receptors were collected from a woman in her thirties or forties in good health and CMV-seropositive.

This rearrangement joins TRBV4-2 to TRBJ1-1; D may be TRBD1 (5 bases). CDR3 length: 15 residues. The germline V and J ends were trimmed by 0 bases and 2 bases, with 10 bases remaining between them. In germline, CDR1 is LGHNA, CDR2 YNFKEQ. The CDR3 loop reads CASSQDPQGNTEAFF. As DNA, the CDR3 is TGTGCCAGCAGCCAAGATCCCCAGGGTAACACTGAAGCTTTCTTT.

This clone came up once. The chain employs TRBV5-1 and TRBJ2-2; TRBD2 matches at 8 bases. Germline V gene lookup returns CDR1 SGHRS and CDR2 YFSETQ. V dropped 0 bases and J dropped 5; count of bases not matched to a gene: 3. CDR3 size: 15 residues. CDR3 sequence: CASSLAPSGTGELFF. CDR3 coding DNA: TGCGCCAGCAGCTTGGCGCCTAGCGGGACCGGGGAGCTGTTTTTT.

This clone occurred a few times. This chain joins TRBV5-1 and TRBJ2-7; a possible D gene is TRBD2 (6 bases). V lost 4 bases and J lost 2, with 13 bases in between. The CDR3 covers 14 residues. Germline CDR1 reads SGHRS; CDR2 reads YFSETQ. The CDR3 DNA sequence: TGCGCCAGCAGCCTCCGGGAGTCTACCTACGAGCAGTACTTC. Protein: CASSLRESTYEQYF.

The rearrangement uses TRBV29-1 and TRBJ1-2, with 8 bases matching TRBD1. Germline CDR1 reads SQVTM; CDR2 reads ANQGSEA. The CDR3 runs to 13 residues. J gave up 4 bases and V 6 bases, and 7 bases lay outside the gene matches. CDR3 protein: CSVTGAGTYGYTF. The CDR3 DNA reads TGCAGCGTGACAGGGGCAGGGACCTATGGCTACACCTTC.

This chain connects TRBV30 to TRBJ1-3; the D is unclear. The V gene's germline CDR1 is GTSNPN and CDR2 SVGIG (reference sequence). This CDR3 contains 13 residues. V was shortened by 3 bases and J by 4 bases, with 10 bases between the two germline ends. CDR3 DNA: TGTGCCTGGAGAAACAACGGGGGAAACACCATATATTTT. It yields the protein CAWRNNGGNTIYF.

This clone was counted only a few times. The chain is built from TRBV15 and TRBJ1-1; no reliable D call. This CDR3 comprises 14 residues. Germline CDR1 reads LNHNV; CDR2 reads YYDKDF (reference sequence). V was cut by 0 bases and J by 5 bases, with 10 bases left in between. In nucleotides, the CDR3 is TGTGCCACCAGCAGAGATGCGGGAGGGACTGAAGCTTTCTTT. This sequence encodes CATSRDAGGTEAFF.

The chain is built from TRBV29-1 and TRBJ2-6; 10 bases are shared with TRBD1. The CDR3 consists of 17 residues. The trim removed 0 bases at V and 0 bases at J, leaving 2 bases unmatched. Germline V gene sequence: CDR1 SQVTM, CDR2 ANQGSEA. CDR3 DNA: TGCAGCGTTGAAGATCGGACAGGGGGCTCTGGGGCCAACGTCCTGACTTTC. Amino acids: CSVEDRTGGSGANVLTF.

The chain has TRBV6-1 and TRBJ1-5; D possibly corresponds to TRBD1 (5 bases). The V and J ends lost 6 bases and 9 bases respectively, with 15 bases between them. Germline CDR1 and CDR2: MNHNS and SASEGT. CDR3 length: 13 residues. The CDR3, as DNA: TGTGCCAGCAGGGGGGACTCTGGGAGGCCCCAGCATTTT. As protein: CASRGDSGRPQHF.

The V and J genes are TRBV5-4 and TRBJ1-2; weak D call: TRBD1 (5 bases). The germline V gene encodes CDR1 SGHNT and CDR2 YYREEE (reference sequence). The length of the CDR3 is 12 residues. V dropped 3 bases and J dropped 4 bases, with 7 bases sitting between them. The CDR3 region is CASSSDSYGYTF. As DNA, the CDR3 is TGTGCCAGCAGCTCCGACAGCTATGGCTACACCTTC. The variable domain in full, with the rest retrieved from reference TRBV5-4 and TRBJ1-2, is ETGVTQSPTHLIKTRGQQVTLRCSSQSGHNTVSWYQQALGQGPQFIFQYYREEENGRGNFPPRFSGLQFPNYSSELNVNALELDDSALYLCASSSDSYGYTFGSGTRLTVV.

J is TRBJ1-1 and V is TRBV18; D is unclear. CDR3 length: 13 amino acids. CDR1 KGHSH and CDR2 LQKENI come from the germline V gene. Trimming removed 0 bases at V and 8 bases at J, with 10 bases between. CDR3 bases: TGTGCCAGCTCACCACCGAGCTCGAGGGAAGCTTTCTTT. This encodes CASSPPSSREAFF. Using reference TRBV18 and TRBJ1-1 for the parts outside the CDR3, the full variable domain is NAGVMQNPRHLVRRRGQEARLRCSPMKGHSHVYWYRQLPEEGLKFMVYLQKENIIDESGMPKERFSAEFPKEGPSILRIQQVVRGDSAAYFCASSPPSSREAFFGQGTRLTVV.

The chain combines TRBV4-3 with TRBJ2-1; 8 bases match TRBD2. Unmatched junction bases numbered 6, after V lost 4 bases and J lost 4 bases. The CDR3 is 15 amino acids. Germline loops: CDR1 LGHNA, CDR2 YSLEER. This CDR3 reads CASSLGLGSYNEQFF. CDR3 bases: TGCGCCAGCAGCCTGGGACTAGGTTCGTACAATGAGCAGTTCTTC.

This clone has a handful of counts. This rearrangement joins TRBV7-8 to TRBJ2-7; 7 positions agree with TRBD2. V lost 5 bases and J lost 2; bases outside the gene matches: 9. The CDR3 has 15 amino acids. Germline V gene sequence: CDR1 SGHVS, CDR2 FQNEAQ. The CDR3 DNA reads TGTGCCAGCAGCGCCTGGGGGGGAATTACCTACGAGCAGTACTTC. Translation gives CASSAWGGITYEQYF.

V and J are TRBV2 and TRBJ2-7; 12 positions agree with TRBD2. V lost 6 bases, J lost 2 bases, and 5 bases stayed unmatched. Germline CDR1 is SNHLY and CDR2 is FYNNEI. There are 15 residues in the CDR3. CDR3 in DNA: TGTGCCAGCAGGCCCGGACTAGCGGGGCCCTACGAGCAGTACTTC. It translates to CASRPGLAGPYEQYF.

The chain joins TRBV30 to TRBJ2-3; D is possibly TRBD1 (5 bases). The CDR3 has 13 residues. CDR1 GTSNPN and CDR2 SVGIG come from the germline V gene (reference sequence). The CDR3 DNA sequence: TGTGTCTCCCTGGGGCGGAGCACAGATACGCAGTATTTT. It is translated as CVSLGRSTDTQYF. Using reference TRBV30 and TRBJ2-3 for the parts outside the CDR3, the full variable domain is SQTIHQWPATLVQPVGSPLSLECTVEGTSNPNLYWYRQAAGRGLQLLFYSVGIGQISSEVPQNLSASRPQDRQFILSSKKLLLSDSGFYLCVSLGRSTDTQYFGPGTRLTVL.

The chain combines TRBV10-3 with TRBJ2-5; D perhaps matches TRBD1 (6 bases). CDR1 is ENHRY and CDR2 is SYGVKD in the germline V gene. The CDR3 loop spans 13 amino acids. Trimming stripped 5 bases from V and 5 bases from J, with 12 bases between. The CDR3 nucleotides are TGTGCCATCAGTTTAGCAGGGGCTGAGACCCAGTACTTC. It is translated as CAISLAGAETQYF.

The chain joins TRBV11-2 to TRBJ1-5; 7 positions match TRBD1. This CDR3 contains 13 residues. J gave up 7 bases and V 5 bases, and 5 bases lay outside the gene matches. CDR1 and CDR2 from the germline V gene are SGHAT and FQNNGV. CDR3 protein: CASSPQGNQPQHF. CDR3 sequence (DNA): TGTGCCAGCAGCCCACAGGGGAACCAGCCCCAGCATTTT.

The genes are TRBV30 and TRBJ2-5; TRBD2 aligns across 13 bases. CDR3 size: 15 residues. Germline V gene sequence: CDR1 GTSNPN, CDR2 SVGIG (reference sequence). Losses at the gene ends were 3 bases for V and 1 base for J; bases not matched to a gene: 2. CDR3 nucleotide sequence: TGTGCCTGGAGGTGGACTAGCGGGGGCCAAGAGACCCAGTACTTC. Amino acid sequence: CAWRWTSGGQETQYF.